This TCR beta chain emerged from a study of response to subunit inactivated influenza vaccine. In this sample, this clonotype turned up a few times. What it binds is unknown. Study-level findings and limits: Only a handful of new T cells, the authors suggested, are recruited with each seasonal influenza vaccination.

Each CDR3 protein is one row after TCRdb ran MiXCR on the RT-PCR reads. The table lists hundreds of thousands of distinct CDR3 sequences, 21% of them singletons. The CDR3 extends over 16 amino acids. V dropped 5 bases and J dropped 0 bases, with 13 bases sitting between them. Germline CDR1 MNHEY, CDR2 SMNVEV (reference sequence). The V and J genes are TRBV27 and TRBJ1-4; weak D call: TRBD1 (5 bases). The source was PBMCs from blood, collected less than 22 months after vaccination. This TCR derives from a man aged 50 to 75 who received an inactivated influenza vaccine. The CDR3: CASSPRGLPTNEKLFF. The CDR3, as DNA: TGTGCCAGCAGTCCTAGGGGCCTCCCAACTAATGAAAAACTGTTTTTT. The complete variable domain, with remaining parts taken from reference TRBV27 and TRBJ1-4, reads EAQVTQNPRYLITVTGKKLTVTCSQNMNHEYMSWYRQDPGLGLRQIYYSMNVEVTDKGDVPEGYKVSRKEKRNFPLILESPSPNQTSLYFCASSPRGLPTNEKLFFGSGTQLSVL.